Here is one T cell receptor (beta chain) with its context. This clone showed up just a few times. No antigen is known for it. Base-call qualities are not available, and no considerably larger clone is one nucleotide away. Each sample received between roughly 2.24 and 5 ug of genomic DNA as input, and paired samples received equal DNA input. TCR beta libraries were constructed in two PCR steps with the immunoSEQ hsTCRbeta Kit, which uses multiplexed V and J gene primers. The pooled libraries, together with positive and negative controls, were sequenced on an Illumina MiSeq running a 100-cycle paired-end protocol. The original pipeline was this. The immunoSEQ vendor processed the raw data into normalized, annotated TCR beta repertoire reports. Richness was defined as the number of unique clones by nucleotide sequence, and the iChao1 and Efron-Thisted estimators were used to extrapolate total richness. Paired lesions were characterized and compared using Pielou's evenness, Simpson's index, top-ten clone proportional abundance, and the Morisita overlap index. TCRdb obtained this table from immuneACCESS and retained in-frame rearrangements with V and J assigned. These tables miss some clones; where compared with another copy, unresolved V genes account for less than half of the shortfall, and the remainder is unexplained. For V, J and clone size, that table is used; D and trimming come from the DNA. For this sample the table gives more than 4,000 clones, of which approximately 85% were detected only once. Approximately 2.4% of the sample is in the top ten clones.

Resection was performed in the patients for synchronous oligometastatic disease or for delayed recurrence of a solitary brain metastasis. To avoid including cancers other than NSCLC, any patient with a history of multiple malignancies was excluded. Tumor areas were macrodissected from a few deparaffinized 8.5 to 10 um unstained sections guided by marked H&E slides. All specimens were formalin-fixed and paraffin-embedded (FFPE). The AllPrep DNA/RNA FFPE Kit was used for extraction of genomic DNA. This sample is part of a study of T cells in lung cancer brain metastases (dated by TCRdb to 2016 to 2018). Looking at the study overall: Most of the roughly 20 patients had a history of tobacco use, with a median of approximately 39 pack-years. TCR beta CDR3 repertoires were compared between fully resected primary non-small cell lung cancers and paired brain metastases. The cohort included approximately 20 patients who provided 40 or so specimens, with each patient contributing one primary lung lesion and one brain metastasis. The average DNA integrity number was about 4 in both primary and metastatic specimens, and the two sites did not differ significantly. Median interval between primary and brain metastasis specimen acquisition was under 350 days. Of the approximately 21 patients, some 18 received no interval therapy between resection of the primary and resection of the metastasis. The median age of the patients at first diagnosis was under 60 years, and the group included several males and about a dozen females.

Results the study describes overall, beyond this receptor: Most clones were lesion-specific, with limited overlap between paired lesions (mean Morisita index roughly 0.2). Significantly fewer unique productive clones were found in brain metastases than in paired primaries (median roughly 1,500 versus 4,600). DNA fragmentation in the FFPE samples may have prevented recovery of the complete infiltrating T cell repertoire. Effects of preoperative corticosteroids on T cell infiltration in brain metastases could not be controlled. A significantly larger repertoire fraction was made up by the ten most abundant clones in brain metastases than in primaries, which was suggestive of clonal expansion.

CDR1 and CDR2, looked up from the germline V gene, are MGHRA and YSYEKL. From its cysteine to its phenylalanine, the CDR3 spans 12 amino acids. CDR3 DNA is the only sequence kept; it has 36 bases, read in frame from the first base. V loses 3 bases, J loses 5 bases, and the germline ends lie 7 bases apart. The sequence is built from TRBV4-1 and TRBJ1-1, with no D gene named confidently. The sample taken for sequencing was tumor tissue from the primary lung tumor. The cell subset or site label corresponds to: primary lung cancer lesion. The sequence came from a man in his fifties or sixties with non-small cell lung cancer. The CDR3 protein sequence reads: CASSQDSTEAFF. The DNA sequence follows: TGCGCCAGCAGCCAGGACTCTACTGAAGCTTTCTTT.